This T cell receptor beta chain was identified during a study of vaccination and CD4 T cells after COVID-19. Background on the study: Ranging from 14 to 241, the interval between dose two and post-vaccine sampling had a median of about 72 days.

Sequenced with the Oncomine TCR Beta short-read assay was DNA taken from cultured CD4+ T cells. In this case, cultured CD4+ T cells provided the extracted genomic DNA. TCRdb analysed the PCR reads with MiXCR anew, one entry per CDR3 protein. The table records about 9,500 distinct CDR3 sequences, around 50% of them present only once. To note about this clonotype: As yet, its antigen is unknown.

Losses at the gene ends were 1 base for V and 2 bases for J; bases not matched to a gene: 2. The CDR3 has 14 residues. Looked up from germline, CDR1 is SGHRS and CDR2 is YFSETQ. Treatment indicated: approximately 10-day PBMC culture with coronavirus spike peptide pools or control peptides (ViraFEST assay). CD4+ T cells of the unexposed donor were collected before the COVID-19 pandemic (2011-2018). The TCR sequence derives from a human donor in good health. The source material was CD4+ T cells from blood, cultured in vitro. V gene TRBV5-1 combines with J gene TRBJ1-1; 7 bases align to TRBD1. The CDR3 bases are TGCGCCAGCAGCTTGACAGGGGTCAACACTGAAGCTTTCTTT. This translates into CASSLTGVNTEAFF.